A single sample gave rise to the 19 T cell receptor beta chains below, sequenced in a study of response to subunit inactivated influenza vaccine. From the RT-PCR reads, TCRdb called clonotypes with MiXCR, one entry per CDR3 protein. The sample includes approximately 160,000 distinct CDR3 sequences, 9.5% to 12% of them seen just once. This specimen was CD8+ T cells sorted from PBMCs, taken about 23 months after vaccination. The receptors here all came from a man aged 50 to 69 who received an inactivated influenza vaccine.

This clonotype was detected only a few times. The chain is built from TRBV4-1 and TRBJ2-3; TRBD2 matches at 7 bases. The germline gives CDR1 MGHRA, CDR2 YSYEKL. This CDR3 comprises 16 residues. Trimming at V came to 0 bases and at J to 0 bases, leaving 3 bases not matched to a gene. CDR3 in amino acids: CASSQDNGGSTDTQYF. CDR3 in DNA: TGCGCCAGCAGCCAAGATAACGGGGGGAGCACAGATACGCAGTATTTT.

This clonotype showed up many times. V usage is TRBV6-5 and J usage is TRBJ1-3, with D unclear. The CDR3 covers 14 residues. Germline loops: CDR1 MNHEY, CDR2 SVGAGI. V gave up 0 bases and J gave up 4 bases, with 7 bases separating them. The CDR3 coding sequence is TGTGCCAGCAGTTACTCGCGACTCGGAAACACCATATATTTT. Residues: CASSYSRLGNTIYF.

This rearrangement joins TRBV6-2 or TRBV6-3 to TRBJ2-1, with D tentatively TRBD2 (5 bases). From germline, CDR1 is MNHEY and CDR2 SVGEGT. Trimming took 7 bases from V and 3 from J, leaving 10 bases between them. The CDR3 has 13 residues. Here the CDR3 DNA reads TGTGCCAGCACCGGAGGAGGCTACAATGAGCAGTTCTTC. As protein: CASTGGGYNEQFF.

The chain carries TRBV6-2 or TRBV6-3 and TRBJ2-1, with 8 bases matching TRBD1. Trimming cost V 5 bases and J 0 bases; bases outside gene matches: 6. The CDR3 runs 16 residues. Germline lookup yields CDR1 MNHEY and CDR2 SVGEGT. The CDR3 spells CASSGDRISSYNEQFF. In DNA form, the CDR3 reads TGTGCCAGCAGTGGGGACAGGATAAGCTCCTACAATGAGCAGTTCTTC.

This clonotype has at least ten counts. This chain links TRBV11-2 with TRBJ2-2; D unclear. The V gene lost 1 base and the J gene lost 3 bases, with 6 bases spanning the gap. Per germline, CDR1 SGHAT and CDR2 FQNNGV. This CDR3 has 14 residues. CDR3 nucleotides: TGTGCCAGCAGCTTAGTCGGGTACACCGGGGAGCTGTTTTTT. This sequence encodes CASSLVGYTGELFF.

This clonotype was seen a few times. The chain is built from TRBV7-9 and TRBJ2-1, with 8 bases identical to TRBD2. The CDR3 has 16 residues. In germline, CDR1 is SEHNR, CDR2 FQNEAQ (reference sequence). After removal of 5 bases from V and 0 bases from J, the junction contained 6 bases not matched to a gene. CDR3 coding DNA: TGTGCCAGCAGCCCTAGCGGGCTCAGCTCCTACAATGAGCAGTTCTTC. Residues: CASSPSGLSSYNEQFF.

This clonotype was counted at least ten times. CDR3 sequence: CSATKLTGTSYEQYF. CDR3 DNA sequence: TGCAGTGCTACAAAGTTAACAGGAACATCCTACGAGCAGTACTTC. The V gene is TRBV20-1, the J gene TRBJ2-7, with a tentative D call TRBD1 (5 bases). The V gene's germline CDR1 is DFQATT and CDR2 SNEGSKA (reference sequence). V shed 4 bases and J shed 1 base, with 17 bases lying between them. The CDR3 length is 15 residues.

This clonotype was recorded many times. This chain uses TRBV5-6 with TRBJ2-5; 8 nucleotides agree with TRBD2. Per the germline V gene, CDR1 is SGHDT and CDR2 is YYEEEE. The CDR3 has 13 amino acids. With 1 base clipped from V and 5 bases from J, the junction kept 1 base outside the gene matches. The CDR3 sequence: CASSLTSGETQYF. Here the CDR3 DNA reads TGTGCCAGCAGCTTGACTAGCGGCGAGACCCAGTACTTC.

This clonotype was counted ten times or more. The chain recombines TRBV4-1 with TRBJ2-7; D perhaps matches TRBD2 (7 bases). Germline CDR1 and CDR2: MGHRA and YSYEKL. Trimming pared 2 bases from V and 0 bases from J, leaving 20 bases between. There are 18 residues in the CDR3. The CDR3 spells CASSQRLSGGGLSYEQYF. The CDR3 nucleotides read TGCGCCAGCAGCCAACGTCTTTCGGGCGGGGGCCTCTCCTACGAGCAGTACTTC.

This rearrangement joins TRBV20-1 to TRBJ2-1; 8 bases fit TRBD2. Germline lookup yields CDR1 DFQATT and CDR2 SNEGSKA (reference sequence). The CDR3 length is 14 residues. Germline trimming cut 3 bases from V and 2 bases from J; bases unmatched to any gene: 3. DNA for the CDR3: TGCAGTGCTAGCGGGGGGGACACCTACAATGAGCAGTTCTTC. It is translated as CSASGGDTYNEQFF.

CDR3 bases: TGTGCCAGCAGTCTTAGTCCCGGTAATGAGCAGTTCTTC. Translating gives CASSLSPGNEQFF. The rearrangement links TRBV28 to TRBJ2-1; no clear D gene. Germline V gene data show CDR1 as MDHEN and CDR2 as SYDVKM. The CDR3 is 13 amino acids. V was trimmed by 5 bases and J by 7 bases, leaving 12 bases between them.

Only a few counts were recorded for this clonotype. This sequence joins TRBV14 and TRBJ2-2; D is perhaps TRBD1 or TRBD2 (5 bases each). Germline V gene data show CDR1 as SGHDN and CDR2 as FVKESK. The CDR3 consists of 17 residues. V lost 0 bases and J lost 5, with 16 bases in between. CDR3 region: CASSQDRRRDGTGELFF. For the CDR3, the DNA is TGTGCCAGCAGCCAAGATCGTCGACGGGACGGGACCGGGGAGCTGTTTTTT.

There are a few counts of this clonotype. V and J are TRBV6-5 and TRBJ2-3; 11 bases are shared with TRBD2. This CDR3 has 16 amino acids. Germline V gene lookup returns CDR1 MNHEY and CDR2 SVGAGI. Trimming cost V 4 bases and J 5 bases; bases outside gene matches: 8. CDR3 in amino acids: CASSLGAGTSGDTQYF. CDR3 DNA: TGTGCCAGCAGTTTGGGGGCGGGGACTAGCGGAGATACGCAGTATTTT.

This chain uses TRBV7-9 with TRBJ2-1; 7 nucleotides align to TRBD2. The CDR3 is made up of 16 amino acids. CDR1 and CDR2 from the germline V gene are SEHNR and FQNEAQ (reference sequence). V lost 5 bases, J lost 8 bases, and 15 bases stayed unmatched. The chain's CDR3 is CASSPRTSVGFYEQFF. In DNA form, the CDR3 reads TGTGCCAGCAGCCCCCGGACTAGTGTTGGCTTCTATGAGCAGTTCTTC.

The table lists this clonotype with many counts. The chain carries TRBV29-1 and TRBJ2-2; 8 bases align to TRBD1. Germline lookup yields CDR1 SQVTM and CDR2 ANQGSEA. V lost 3 bases, J lost 2 bases, and 8 bases stayed unmatched. There are 16 residues in the CDR3. CDR3 amino acids: CSVDGLDRGNTGELFF. In DNA, the CDR3 is TGCAGCGTTGATGGGTTAGACAGGGGAAACACCGGGGAGCTGTTTTTT.

This clonotype was detected only a few times. The genes are TRBV28 and TRBJ2-5, with D possibly TRBD1 on 6 matching bases. This CDR3 spans 11 amino acids. Germline V gene lookup returns CDR1 MDHEN and CDR2 SYDVKM. V was shortened by 4 bases and J by 12 bases, with 12 bases between the two germline ends. CDR3 sequence (DNA): TGTGCCAGCAGTTCCAACAGGGCTAAGTACTTC. Translation gives CASSSNRAKYF.

The table lists this clonotype with a few counts. The chain uses TRBV25-1 and TRBJ1-5, with D uncertain. The germline CDR1 and CDR2 sequences are MGHDK and SYGVNS. Trimming left V 1 base short and J 7 bases short, with 8 bases between. This CDR3 region has 13 residues. Here the CDR3 reads CASSEFGNQPQHF. As DNA, the CDR3 is TGTGCCAGCAGTGAATTCGGAAACCAGCCCCAGCATTTT.

Ten or more counts support this clonotype. This rearrangement joins TRBV2 to TRBJ2-3; 11 bases are shared with TRBD2. This CDR3 contains 17 residues. J gave up 5 bases and V 1 base, and 8 bases lay outside the gene matches. CDR1 is SNHLY, CDR2 FYNNEI, per germline. The CDR3 nucleotides read TGTGCCAGCAGTGAAGGGCTAGCGGGGGGAGGTATAGATACGCAGTATTTT. As protein: CASSEGLAGGGIDTQYF.

A few counts support this clonotype. The V gene is TRBV4-1, the J gene TRBJ2-2; weak D call: TRBD1 (6 bases). The CDR3 extends over 15 amino acids. From germline, CDR1 is MGHRA and CDR2 YSYEKL. Trimming took 2 bases from V and 3 from J, leaving 10 bases between them. CDR3 sequence: CASSQNGQHTGELFF. CDR3 DNA: TGCGCCAGCAGCCAAAACGGACAGCACACCGGGGAGCTGTTTTTT.